The 22 T cell receptor beta chains below were found in one sample sequenced in a study of OX40 agonist ivuxolimab in advanced cancers. Assay: immunoSEQ multiplex PCR; the TCRdb copy retains only in-frame clones and omits some. The table lists some 97,000 clones, about nine tenths of them singletons. The sequenced sample was CD4+ or CD8+ T cells sorted from blood, obtained in a trial of the OX40 agonist ivuxolimab. These TCRs come from an adult with an advanced solid tumor such as melanoma, head and neck, liver or kidney cancer.

This chain connects TRBV14 to TRBJ1-1; D possibly corresponds to TRBD1 (6 bases). Germline V gene lookup returns CDR1 SGHDN and CDR2 FVKESK. The CDR3 contains 14 residues. Trimming cost V 1 base and J 4 bases, with 10 bases left between them. The CDR3 sequence is CASSQGGTLTEAFF. The CDR3 coding sequence is TGTGCCAGCAGCCAAGGAGGGACACTCACTGAAGCTTTCTTT.

J is TRBJ2-2 and V is TRBV6-4, with 8 bases matching TRBD2. Unmatched junction bases numbered 4, after V lost 6 bases and J lost 4 bases. CDR1 is MRHNA and CDR2 is SNTAGT in the germline V gene. The length of the CDR3 is 14 residues. The CDR3 DNA follows: TGTGCCAGCAGACTAGCGGAAACCACCGGGGAGCTGTTTTTT. This gives the protein CASRLAETTGELFF.

As for this clone: The germline gene is not matched at one end of the junction; a read error may be the cause. The chain is built from TRBV5-4 and TRBJ2-3, with 8 bases that match TRBD2. CDR3 length equals 16 residues. Per the germline V gene, CDR1 is SGHNT and CDR2 is YYREEE (reference sequence). The CDR3 here is CASTLGTSASTDTQYF. For the CDR3, the DNA is TGTGCCAGCACCTTGGGGACTAGTGCTAGCACAGATACGCAGTATTTT.

The rearrangement uses TRBV5-1 and TRBJ2-3; 7 bases match TRBD2. V lost 0 bases and J lost 6; bases outside the gene matches: 13. Germline values: CDR1 SGHRS, CDR2 YFSETQ. The CDR3 length is 17 residues. The CDR3 is CASSLGPSGGSGDTQYF. CDR3 nucleotides: TGCGCCAGCAGCTTGGGTCCCTCTGGCGGGAGCGGGGATACGCAGTATTTT.

The rearrangement uses TRBV7-2 and TRBJ2-2, with D possibly matching TRBD2 (6 bases). The V end lost 2 bases, the J end lost 3 bases, and 16 bases lay between the germline ends. In germline, CDR1 is SGHTA, CDR2 FQGNSA. This CDR3 region has 17 residues. The CDR3 loop reads CASSLRGVAGYTGELFF. In DNA form, the CDR3 reads TGTGCCAGCAGCTTAAGGGGAGTCGCGGGATACACCGGGGAGCTGTTTTTT.

This rearrangement joins TRBV21-1 to TRBJ2-4; the table's D call, TRBD2, has no DNA check behind it. TRBV21-1 is deemed a pseudogene. The CDR3 loop spans 16 amino acids. The CDR3 DNA follows: TGTGCCAGCAGCATCGATCAATCACTAGCCAAAAACATTCAGTACTTC. It encodes CASSIDQSLAKNIQYF.

This clone was seen a single time. The gene calls are TRBV28 and TRBJ1-2; D gene unclear. The CDR3 is 13 amino acids. Germline V gene lookup returns CDR1 MDHEN and CDR2 SYDVKM. V was clipped by 8 bases and J by 4 bases, with 14 bases between them. Written as DNA, the CDR3 is TGTGCCAGCCACTCAATGGAGACCTATGGCTACACCTTC. Translation: CASHSMETYGYTF.

The rearrangement links TRBV10-2 to TRBJ1-2; tentatively, D is TRBD1 (6 bases). Germline assignment: CDR1 WSHSY and CDR2 SAAADI. V gave up 7 bases and J gave up 8 bases, with 26 bases separating them. CDR3 size: 16 residues. The CDR3 spells CASTEWQPGQREGYTF. The DNA for the CDR3 is TGCGCCAGCACCGAGTGGCAACCGGGACAAAGGGAAGGCTACACCTTC.

The CDR3 nucleotides read TGTGCCAGCAGCGTCGGGGTCTACAATGAGCAGTTCTTC. This sequence encodes CASSVGVYNEQFF. This chain links TRBV7-8 with TRBJ2-1; D is possibly TRBD2 (5 bases). This CDR3 has 13 residues. V gave up 5 bases and J gave up 3 bases, with 8 bases separating them. From germline, CDR1 is SGHVS and CDR2 FQNEAQ.

V gene TRBV19 combines with J gene TRBJ1-3; weak D call: TRBD1 (5 bases). Germline CDR1 LNHDA, CDR2 SQIVND (reference sequence). CDR3 length equals 16 residues. V was trimmed by 4 bases and J by 0 bases, leaving 13 bases between them. CDR3 bases: TGTGCCAGTAGTACGTCGGGGGTCTACTCTGGAAACACCATATATTTT. It is translated as CASSTSGVYSGNTIYF.

V gene TRBV7-2 combines with J gene TRBJ2-1, with D hard to call. This CDR3 is built from 13 residues. The germline V gene has CDR1 SGHTA and CDR2 FQGNSA. The V end lost 3 bases, the J end lost 8 bases, and 11 bases lay between the germline ends. CDR3 in DNA: TGTGCCAGCAGCTTCGGTGGTACCGATGAGCAGTTCTTC. Its translation: CASSFGGTDEQFF.

The chain combines TRBV18 with TRBJ2-7; possibly TRBD1 or TRBD2 for D (7 bases each). Trimming shortened V by 4 bases and J by 2 bases, and 12 bases separated the two germline ends. Germline V gene data show CDR1 as KGHSH and CDR2 as LQKENI. The CDR3 runs 14 residues. The chain's CDR3 is CASSRGGQPYEQYF. Here the CDR3 DNA reads TGTGCCAGCTCACGGGGGGGACAGCCCTACGAGCAGTACTTC.

This chain uses TRBV18 with TRBJ2-1; 15 nucleotides match TRBD2. The ends lost 3 bases at V and 3 bases at J; junction bases unmatched: 0. CDR1 is KGHSH and CDR2 is LQKENI in the germline V gene. The CDR3 contains 16 residues. The CDR3 DNA reads as TGTGCCAGCTCACCGGGACTAGCGGGAGGCTACAATGAGCAGTTCTTC. Protein product: CASSPGLAGGYNEQFF.

This chain joins TRBV4-2 and TRBJ2-6; no clear D gene. Trimming removed 1 base at V and 2 bases at J, with 3 bases between. CDR1 LGHNA and CDR2 YNFKEQ come from the germline V gene. The CDR3 loop spans 14 amino acids. CDR3 sequence: CASSQGTGANVLTF. The CDR3 DNA is TGTGCCAGCAGCCAAGGGACTGGGGCCAACGTCCTGACTTTC.

The V gene is TRBV6-4, the J gene TRBJ2-5; D is unresolved. Germline V gene lookup returns CDR1 MRHNA and CDR2 SNTAGT. CDR3 length: 18 residues. Trimming pared 0 bases from V and 4 bases from J, leaving 21 bases between. CDR3 residues: CASSDSYKSSNSIETQYF. CDR3 nucleotides: TGTGCCAGCAGTGACTCGTACAAGTCCTCTAATTCTATAGAGACCCAGTACTTC.

The chain has TRBV7-6 and TRBJ2-2; 10 bases map to TRBD2. With V trimmed by 0 bases and J by 5 bases, 3 bases remained unmatched. The germline gives CDR1 SGHVS, CDR2 FNYEAQ. This CDR3 spans 16 amino acids. CDR3 in DNA: TGTGCCAGCAGCTTAGCCCTAGCGGGAGTTACCGGGGAGCTGTTTTTT. Its translation: CASSLALAGVTGELFF.

V and J are TRBV10-2 and TRBJ2-7; D not certain. CDR3 length: 14 amino acids. Germline V CDR1 and CDR2: WSHSY, SAAADI. Trimming took off 0 bases at V and 2 bases at J, with 8 bases between the two ends. The CDR3 DNA sequence: TGCGCCAGCAGTGAGTCGCGGCCCACCTACGAGCAGTACTTC. Its translation is CASSESRPTYEQYF.

The chain couples TRBV9 to TRBJ1-1, with D possibly TRBD1 on 5 matching bases. The CDR3 consists of 15 residues. V lost 0 bases, J lost 6 bases, and 15 bases lay in between. Germline V gives CDR1 SGDLS, CDR2 YYNGEE. CDR3 sequence (DNA): TGTGCCAGCAGCGTAGCCCCGGGACTAGAGTCTGAAGCTTTCTTT. This translates into CASSVAPGLESEAFF.

The V call is TRBV6-6, the J call TRBJ1-5; D not resolved. CDR3 length: 14 amino acids. CDR1 MNHNY and CDR2 SVGAGI come from the germline V gene (reference sequence). V lost 2 bases, J lost 4 bases, and 9 bases lay in between. The CDR3 protein is CASSYGGPNQPQHF. DNA of the CDR3: TGTGCCAGCAGTTACGGCGGACCAAATCAGCCCCAGCATTTT.

This chain links TRBV18 with TRBJ2-7; 16 nucleotides line up with TRBD2. The J segment lost 4 bases and the V segment lost 2 bases, leaving 2 bases of the junction unmatched. CDR3 length: 16 amino acids. Germline CDR1 is KGHSH and CDR2 is LQKENI. The DNA of the CDR3 is TGTGCCAGCTCACCAGCGGGACTAGCGGGGGGGTACGAGCAGTACTTC. Its translation: CASSPAGLAGGYEQYF.

The chain is built from TRBV19 and TRBJ2-3; tentatively, D is TRBD1 (5 bases). The CDR3 totals 13 residues. Germline V lookup: CDR1 LNHDA, CDR2 SQIVND (reference sequence). V gave up 7 bases and J gave up 1 base, with 9 bases separating them. Here the CDR3 DNA reads TGTGCCAGTACCCAGGGTCGCACAGATACGCAGTATTTT. Translated: CASTQGRTDTQYF.

The chain links TRBV18 to TRBJ2-5; D remains unclear. The CDR3 is 14 residues long. Per germline, CDR1 KGHSH and CDR2 LQKENI. V dropped 4 bases and J dropped 2 bases, with 11 bases sitting between them. The CDR3 DNA sequence: TGTGCCAGCTCACGGTATGCAGATCAAGAGACCCAGTACTTC. This gives the protein CASSRYADQETQYF.